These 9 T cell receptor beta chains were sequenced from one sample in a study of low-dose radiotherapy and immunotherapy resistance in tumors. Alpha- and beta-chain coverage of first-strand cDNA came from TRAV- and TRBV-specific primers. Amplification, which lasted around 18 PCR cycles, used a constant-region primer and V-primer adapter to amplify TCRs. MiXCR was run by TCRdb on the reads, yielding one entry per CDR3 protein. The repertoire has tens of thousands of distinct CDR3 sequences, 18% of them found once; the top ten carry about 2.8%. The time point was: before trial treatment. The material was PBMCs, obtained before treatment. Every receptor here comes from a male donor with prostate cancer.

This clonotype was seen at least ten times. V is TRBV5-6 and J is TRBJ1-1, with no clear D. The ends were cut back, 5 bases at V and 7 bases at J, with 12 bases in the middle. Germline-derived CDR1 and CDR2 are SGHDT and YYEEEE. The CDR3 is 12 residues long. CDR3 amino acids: CASSRDTDEAFF. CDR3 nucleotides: TGTGCCAGCAGTCGGGATACCGATGAAGCTTTCTTT.

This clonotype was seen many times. The CDR3 DNA reads as TGTGCCAGCAGGGCTCGGCAGGGGGTAGATACGCAGTATTTT. It codes for CASRARQGVDTQYF. The V gene is TRBV6-2 or TRBV6-3, the J gene TRBJ2-3; TRBD1 matches 7 bases. Germline V gene sequence: CDR1 MNHEY, CDR2 SVGEGT. Germline trimming cut 6 bases from V and 5 bases from J; bases unmatched to any gene: 8. This CDR3 contains 14 residues.

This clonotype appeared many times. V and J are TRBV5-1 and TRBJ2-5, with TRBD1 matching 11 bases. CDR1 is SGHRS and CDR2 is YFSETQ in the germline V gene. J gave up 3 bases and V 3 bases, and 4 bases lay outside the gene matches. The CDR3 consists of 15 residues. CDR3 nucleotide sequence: TGCGCCAGCAGCTCCCCGGGACAGGGGGAAGAGACCCAGTACTTC. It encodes CASSSPGQGEETQYF.

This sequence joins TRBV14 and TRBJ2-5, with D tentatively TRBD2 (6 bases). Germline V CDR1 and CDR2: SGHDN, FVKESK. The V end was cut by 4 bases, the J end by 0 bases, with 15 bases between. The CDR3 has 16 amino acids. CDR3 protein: CASSRRYPGDQETQYF. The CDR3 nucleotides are TGTGCCAGCAGCCGACGATATCCGGGGGACCAAGAGACCCAGTACTTC. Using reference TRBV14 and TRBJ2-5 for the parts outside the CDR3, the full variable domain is EAGVTQFPSHSVIEKGQTVTLRCDPISGHDNLYWYRRVMGKEIKFLLHFVKESKQDESGMPNNRFLAERTGGTYSTLKVQPAELEDSGVYFCASSRRYPGDQETQYFGPGTRLLVL.

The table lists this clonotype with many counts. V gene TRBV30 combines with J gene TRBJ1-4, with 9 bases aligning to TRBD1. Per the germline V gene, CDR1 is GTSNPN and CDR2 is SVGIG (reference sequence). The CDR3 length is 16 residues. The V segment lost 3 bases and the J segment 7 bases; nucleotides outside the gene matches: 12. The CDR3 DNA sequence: TGTGCCTGGAGAACCGGGACAGGGAACCCTTCTGAAAAACTGTTTTTT. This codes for CAWRTGTGNPSEKLFF.

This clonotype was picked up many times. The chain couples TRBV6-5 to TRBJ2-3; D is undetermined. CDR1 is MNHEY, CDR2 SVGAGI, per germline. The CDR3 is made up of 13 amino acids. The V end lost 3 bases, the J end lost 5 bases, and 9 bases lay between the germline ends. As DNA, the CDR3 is TGTGCCAGCAGTTATAGCCCCCAAGATACGCAGTATTTT. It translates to CASSYSPQDTQYF.

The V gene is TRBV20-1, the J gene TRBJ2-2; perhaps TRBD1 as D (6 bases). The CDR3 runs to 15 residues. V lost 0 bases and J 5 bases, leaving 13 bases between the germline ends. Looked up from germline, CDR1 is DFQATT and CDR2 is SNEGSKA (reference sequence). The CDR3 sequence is CSARDSGHYTGELFF. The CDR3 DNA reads TGCAGTGCTAGAGATTCGGGACACTATACCGGGGAGCTGTTTTTT.

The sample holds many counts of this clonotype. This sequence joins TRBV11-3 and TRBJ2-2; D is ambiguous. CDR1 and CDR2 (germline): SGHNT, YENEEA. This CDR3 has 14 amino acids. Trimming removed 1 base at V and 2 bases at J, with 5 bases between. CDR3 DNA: TGTGCCAGCAGCTTAGGTGCAAACACCGGGGAGCTGTTTTTT. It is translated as CASSLGANTGELFF. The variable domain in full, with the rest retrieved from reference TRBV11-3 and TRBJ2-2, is EAGVVQSPRYKIIEKKQPVAFWCNPISGHNTLYWYLQNLGQGPELLIRYENEEAVDDSQLPKDRFSAERLKGVDSTLKIQPAELGDSAVYLCASSLGANTGELFFGEGSRLTVL.

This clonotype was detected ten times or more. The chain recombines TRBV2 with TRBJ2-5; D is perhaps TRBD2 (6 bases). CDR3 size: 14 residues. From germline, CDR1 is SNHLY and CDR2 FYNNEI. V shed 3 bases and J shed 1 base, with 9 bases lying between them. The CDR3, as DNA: TGTGCCAGCAGTGATGACGGGGGCCAAGAGACCCAGTACTTC. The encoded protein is CASSDDGGQETQYF.